This TCR beta chain came from a study of CD4 T cells in relation to SARS-CoV-2 and coronaviruses. Study-level background: ViraFEST: approximately 10-day antigen culture of PBMCs, then TCR beta CDR3 sequencing. Median patient age was approximately 38 years, spanning 21 to 72 years.

Germline-derived CDR1 and CDR2 are SGHNT and YYREEE (reference sequence). The junction had 5 bases not matched to a gene; V was cut back by 4 bases and J by 0 bases. The CDR3 is 16 amino acids. About this clone itself: The antigen remains undetermined.

Regarding the study as a whole: SARS-CoV-2-driven expansion was significantly weaker in crossreactive than monoreactive clones.

TCRdb's copy holds only in-frame clones and misses some; the assay was immunoSEQ multiplex PCR. The sample lists some 44,000 clones, almost 85% occurring once. The chain joins TRBV5-4 to TRBJ2-7; 12 bases are a match to TRBD2. Sample: naive CD4+ T cells from PBMCs, cultured in vitro. Subset reported: naive CD4+ T cells isolated by negative enrichment. The sequence was collected from an adult with COVID-19. The CDR3 spells CASSRQTSGSSYEQYF. CDR3 nucleotides: TGTGCCAGCAGCAGGCAGACTAGCGGGAGCTCCTACGAGCAGTACTTC.